This T cell receptor (beta chain) was found in a study of blood T cells in healthy people across ages (dated by TCRdb to 2013 to 2016). About the study as a whole: In model experiments, roughly one uniquely barcoded TCR beta cDNA molecule per two T cells was captured by template switching. Two additional independent replicas of 1 million unique cDNA reads from the same blood draw were analyzed for two donors (one aged 18 to 30 and one aged 80 or older). To avoid experimental bias, donors of different ages were distributed randomly across sequencing lanes. Using deep sequencing normalized with unique cDNA molecular identifiers, the study measured how TCR beta repertoire diversity changes with age. The donors were divided into four age groups: young (average about 15 years), middle-aged (roughly 42), aged (approximately 64) and long-lived (about 79).

The trim is 5 bases for V and 8 bases for J, with a gap of 15 bases between the germline ends. Including cysteine and phenylalanine, the CDR3 has 13 amino acids. The read is trimmed to its CDR3 DNA, 39 bases read in frame from base 1. Reading the germline V gene (reference sequence) gives CDR1 SEHNR and CDR2 FQNEAQ. The 39 donors, aged roughly 6 to 95 years, were systemically healthy Caucasian individuals from Russia. Each donor gave around 9.9 milliliters of peripheral blood, collected into EDTA-treated Vacutainer tubes. Ficoll-Paque density-gradient centrifugation was used to isolate PBMCs, with at least 6.5 million per sample. Total RNA, at least 6 micrograms per sample, was extracted from PBMCs with Trizol reagent. For every donor, flow cytometry on a PBMC aliquot measured the percentage of naive CD45RAhigh/CD27high T cells. Library generation was performed with 5' RACE. The instrument was an Illumina HiSeq 2500. A second 7 to 11 cycle PCR used a sample-barcoded 5' primer and a J-beta primer mix. Each TCR beta cDNA molecule received a unique molecular identifier from a template-switch 5' adaptor carrying 12 random nucleotides. Each sample yielded at least 2.5 million CDR3-containing paired-end reads. All of the RNA was converted into first-strand cDNA using the Mint cDNA synthesis kit, with a TRBC-specific oligonucleotide serving as the primer. Following uracil-DNA glycosylase treatment, a first 18-cycle PCR with universal primers M1SS and BC2_uni_R was performed on all cDNA. The authors' analysis ran thus. For normalization, 1 million high-quality reads, each with a distinct molecular identifier, were randomly selected from each sample. Instead of being binned into consensus sequences, reads that shared molecular identifiers were thrown out. MiTCR, run with a Q25 quality threshold and the strictest error-elimination algorithm, handled CDR3 identification, clonotype clustering and error correction. A nonparametric unseen species model with Euler transformation was used to estimate lower-bound total TCR beta diversity. In-frame beta chains were kept once TCRdb had trimmed the public reads at Q25 with fastp and called clones with MiXCR. All rows with the same CDR3 protein become a single entry with the most common DNA and genes. In this record, the V and J calls reflect TCRdb's handling and not the investigators' own analysis. The table for this sample lists roughly 1,500,000 distinct CDR3 sequences; roughly a third of them were counted only once. The ten biggest clones cover around 11% of the sample.

Regarding this clonotype: Its antigen is unknown. Base qualities are not recorded, but no much larger clone differs from it by a single base.

Broad study findings and their caveats: A strong correlation was found between observed TCR beta diversity and the percentage of naive T cells measured by flow cytometry. Conclusive comparison of naive and antigen-experienced compartments was prevented by the profiling of bulk unsorted PBMCs. Because the CMV infection status of the donors was unknown, age-related changes in expanded clonotypes may potentially have been confounded. Estimates of total diversity based on one million sequenced T cells were regarded as lower bounds and as underestimates. Compared with the aged group, the long-lived group had more naive CD4+ T cells, fewer expanded clones and increased TCR diversity, suggesting age selection. Observed TCR beta diversity per million T cells fell roughly linearly with age, and a significant reduction was already apparent by age around 40.

Input material: blood. This receptor was taken from a woman in her 30s in good health. This chain is built from TRBV7-9 and TRBJ1-2; the best D guess is TRBD1, with 6 bases matching. The nucleotide sequence is TGTGCCAGCAGCCCATGGGGGCTATGGGGCTACACCTTC. Its protein is CASSPWGLWGYTF.